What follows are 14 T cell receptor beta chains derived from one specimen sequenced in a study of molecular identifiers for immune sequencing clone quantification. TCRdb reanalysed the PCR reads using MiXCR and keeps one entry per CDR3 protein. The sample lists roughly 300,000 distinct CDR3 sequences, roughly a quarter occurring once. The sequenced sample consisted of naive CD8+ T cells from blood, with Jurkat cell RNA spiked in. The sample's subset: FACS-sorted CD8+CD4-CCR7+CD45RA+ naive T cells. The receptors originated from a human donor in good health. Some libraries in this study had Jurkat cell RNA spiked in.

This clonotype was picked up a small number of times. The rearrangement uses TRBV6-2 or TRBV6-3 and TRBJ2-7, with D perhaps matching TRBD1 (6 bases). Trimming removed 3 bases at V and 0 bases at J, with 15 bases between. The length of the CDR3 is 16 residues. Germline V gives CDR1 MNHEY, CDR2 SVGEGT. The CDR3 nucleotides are TGTGCCAGCAGTTATGGGACACTCAGCCCCTCCTACGAGCAGTACTTC. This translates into CASSYGTLSPSYEQYF.

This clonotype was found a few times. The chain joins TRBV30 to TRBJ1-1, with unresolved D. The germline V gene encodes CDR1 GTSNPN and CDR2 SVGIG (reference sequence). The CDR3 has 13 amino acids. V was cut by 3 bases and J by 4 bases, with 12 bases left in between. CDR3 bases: TGTGCCTGGAGGGCTGAACTGAGCACTGAAGCTTTCTTT. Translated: CAWRAELSTEAFF.

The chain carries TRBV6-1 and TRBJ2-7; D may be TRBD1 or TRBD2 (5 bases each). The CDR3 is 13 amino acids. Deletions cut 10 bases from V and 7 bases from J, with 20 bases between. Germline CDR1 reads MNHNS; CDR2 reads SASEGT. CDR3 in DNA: TGTGCCACCAGGGAGAGAGGTCTCGGGGAGCAGTACTTC. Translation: CATRERGLGEQYF.

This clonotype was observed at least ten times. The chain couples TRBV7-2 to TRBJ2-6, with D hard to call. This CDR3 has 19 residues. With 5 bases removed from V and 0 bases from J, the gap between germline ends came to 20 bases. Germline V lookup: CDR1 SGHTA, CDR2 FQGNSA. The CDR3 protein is CASSDMHEHPDSGANVLTF. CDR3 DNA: TGTGCCAGCAGCGATATGCACGAACACCCCGACTCTGGGGCCAACGTCCTGACTTTC.

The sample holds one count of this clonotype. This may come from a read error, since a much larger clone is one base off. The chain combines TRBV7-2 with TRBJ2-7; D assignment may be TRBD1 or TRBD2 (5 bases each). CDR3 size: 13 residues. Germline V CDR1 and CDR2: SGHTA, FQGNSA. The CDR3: CASSWTGTYGQYF. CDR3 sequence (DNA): TGTGCCAGCAGCTGGACCGGGACCTACGGGCAGTACTTC.

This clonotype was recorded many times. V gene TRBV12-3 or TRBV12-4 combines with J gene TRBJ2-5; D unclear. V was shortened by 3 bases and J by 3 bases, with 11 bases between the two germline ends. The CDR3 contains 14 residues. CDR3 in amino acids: CASSFGPGEETQYF. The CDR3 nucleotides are TGTGCCAGCAGTTTCGGACCAGGAGAAGAGACCCAGTACTTC.

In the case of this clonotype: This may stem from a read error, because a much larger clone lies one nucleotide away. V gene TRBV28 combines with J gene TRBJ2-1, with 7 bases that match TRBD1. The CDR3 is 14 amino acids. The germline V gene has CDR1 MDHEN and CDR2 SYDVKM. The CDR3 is CASSFRGPRNEQLF. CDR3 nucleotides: TGTGCCAGCAGTTTTAGGGGGCCGAGGAACGAGCAGCTCTTC.

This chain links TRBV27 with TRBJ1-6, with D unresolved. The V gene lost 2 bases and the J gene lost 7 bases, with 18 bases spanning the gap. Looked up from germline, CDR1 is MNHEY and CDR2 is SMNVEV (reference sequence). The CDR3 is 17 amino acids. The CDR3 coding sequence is TGTGCCAGCAGTTTAGAGATTGTGATGGGTTTCAATTCACCCCTCCACTTT. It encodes CASSLEIVMGFNSPLHF.

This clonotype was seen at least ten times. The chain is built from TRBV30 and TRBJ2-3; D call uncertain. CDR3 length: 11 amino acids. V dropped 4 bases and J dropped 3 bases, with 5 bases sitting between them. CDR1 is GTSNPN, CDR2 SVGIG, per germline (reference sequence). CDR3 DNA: TGTGCCTGGACTTTTACAGATACGCAGTATTTT. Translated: CAWTFTDTQYF.

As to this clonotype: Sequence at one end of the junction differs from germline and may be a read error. CDR3 sequence (DNA): TGTGCCAGCAGATTAGGAGGGGAGACAGATACGCAGTATTTT. Its protein product is CASRLGGETDTQYF. The rearrangement joins TRBV7-9 to TRBJ2-3, with D maybe TRBD2 (6 bases). Looked up from germline, CDR1 is SEHNR and CDR2 is FQNEAQ (reference sequence). This CDR3 comprises 14 residues.

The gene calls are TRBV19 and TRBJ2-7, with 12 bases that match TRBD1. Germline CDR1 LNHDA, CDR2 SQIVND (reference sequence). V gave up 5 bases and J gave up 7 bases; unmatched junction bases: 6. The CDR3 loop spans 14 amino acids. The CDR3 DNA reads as TGTGCCAGTAGTGCGGGACAGGGGGCGAGTGAGCAGTACTTC. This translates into CASSAGQGASEQYF.

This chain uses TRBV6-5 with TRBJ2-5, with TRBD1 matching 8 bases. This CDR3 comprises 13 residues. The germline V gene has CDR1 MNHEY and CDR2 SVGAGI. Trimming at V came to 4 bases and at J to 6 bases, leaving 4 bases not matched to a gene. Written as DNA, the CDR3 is TGTGCCAGCAGTTCCAGGACAGGGAAGACCCAGTACTTC. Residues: CASSSRTGKTQYF.

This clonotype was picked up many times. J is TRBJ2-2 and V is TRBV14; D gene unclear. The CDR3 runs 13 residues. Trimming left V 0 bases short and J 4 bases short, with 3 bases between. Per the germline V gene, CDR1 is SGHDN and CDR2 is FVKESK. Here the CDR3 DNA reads TGTGCCAGCAGCCAAGATCGCACCGGGGAGCTGTTTTTT. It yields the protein CASSQDRTGELFF.

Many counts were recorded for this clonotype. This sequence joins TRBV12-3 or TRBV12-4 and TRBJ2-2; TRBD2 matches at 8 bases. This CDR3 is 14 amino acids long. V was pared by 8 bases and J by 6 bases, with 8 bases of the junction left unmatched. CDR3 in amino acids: CASPPPSGSGELFF. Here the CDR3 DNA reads TGTGCCAGCCCTCCCCCTAGCGGGTCCGGGGAGCTGTTTTTT.